This T cell receptor (beta chain) was sequenced during a study of human T cells and chemical hapten exposure. Study information: How much TCR each sample yielded varied, mostly because pooled library volumes differed slightly. Overall study results and limits: TCRs above 1 in 1000 frequency did not change with DPC sensitization.

The library attached unique molecular identifiers to individual cDNA molecules. TCRdb re-called the 5' RACE reads through MiXCR, storing one row per CDR3 protein. The sample includes roughly 110,000 distinct CDR3 sequences, around a fifth of them seen just once. Points on this clonotype: What it recognizes is unknown.

Before extraction, the whole blood was not fractionated, and total RNA was taken from it. Per the germline V gene, CDR1 is MDHEN and CDR2 is SYDVKM. The CDR3 contains 12 residues. Trimming left V 6 bases short and J 7 bases short, with 13 bases between. The chain employs TRBV28 and TRBJ2-7; TRBD1 is a possible D gene (5 bases). This sequence was found in a human donor in good health. CDR3 nucleotide sequence: TGTGCCAGCAGCCCAGGGCCTCGGGAGCAGTACTTC. This codes for CASSPGPREQYF.